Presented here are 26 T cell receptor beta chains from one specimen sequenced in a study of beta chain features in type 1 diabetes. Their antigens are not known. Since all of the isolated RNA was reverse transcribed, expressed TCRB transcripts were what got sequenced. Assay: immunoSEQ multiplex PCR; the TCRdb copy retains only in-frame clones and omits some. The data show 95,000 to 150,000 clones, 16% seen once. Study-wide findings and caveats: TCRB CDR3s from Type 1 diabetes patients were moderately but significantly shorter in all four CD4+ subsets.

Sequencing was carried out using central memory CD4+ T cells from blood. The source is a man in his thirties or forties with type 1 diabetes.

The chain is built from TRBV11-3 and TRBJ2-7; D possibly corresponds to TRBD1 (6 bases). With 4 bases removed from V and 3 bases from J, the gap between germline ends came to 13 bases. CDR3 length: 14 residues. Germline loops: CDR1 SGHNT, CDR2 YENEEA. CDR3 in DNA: TGTGCCAGCAGCTCGAAGACAGGCGGCTACGAGCAGTACTTC. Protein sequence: CASSSKTGGYEQYF. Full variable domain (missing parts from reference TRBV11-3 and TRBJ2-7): EAGVVQSPRYKIIEKKQPVAFWCNPISGHNTLYWYLQNLGQGPELLIRYENEEAVDDSQLPKDRFSAERLKGVDSTLKIQPAELGDSAVYLCASSSKTGGYEQYFGPGTRLTVT.

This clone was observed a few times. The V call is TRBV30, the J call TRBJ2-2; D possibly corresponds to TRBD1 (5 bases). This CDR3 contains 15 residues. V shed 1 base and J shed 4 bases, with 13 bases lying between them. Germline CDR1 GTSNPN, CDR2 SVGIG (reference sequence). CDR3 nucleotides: TGTGCCTGGAGTGAGTGGGGCAGAGCCACCGGGGAGCTGTTTTTT. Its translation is CAWSEWGRATGELFF.

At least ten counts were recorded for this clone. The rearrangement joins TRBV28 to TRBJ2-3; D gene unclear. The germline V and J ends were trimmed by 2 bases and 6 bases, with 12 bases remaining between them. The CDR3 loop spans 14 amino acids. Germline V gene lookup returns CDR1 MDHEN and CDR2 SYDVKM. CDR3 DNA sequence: TGTGCCAGCAGTTTACTCCGGATCGACGATACGCAGTATTTT. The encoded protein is CASSLLRIDDTQYF.

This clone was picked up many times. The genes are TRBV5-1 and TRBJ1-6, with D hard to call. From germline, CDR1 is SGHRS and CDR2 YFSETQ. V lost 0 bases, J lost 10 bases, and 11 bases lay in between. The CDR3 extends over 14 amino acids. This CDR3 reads CASSLGAGGSPLHF. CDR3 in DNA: TGCGCCAGCAGCTTGGGGGCAGGCGGGTCACCCCTCCACTTT.

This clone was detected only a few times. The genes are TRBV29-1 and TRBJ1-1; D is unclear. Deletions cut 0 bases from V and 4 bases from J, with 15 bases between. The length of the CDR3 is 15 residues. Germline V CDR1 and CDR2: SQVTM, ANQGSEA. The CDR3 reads CSVEETIPQVTEAFF. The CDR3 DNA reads TGCAGCGTTGAAGAAACCATCCCCCAGGTCACTGAAGCTTTCTTT.

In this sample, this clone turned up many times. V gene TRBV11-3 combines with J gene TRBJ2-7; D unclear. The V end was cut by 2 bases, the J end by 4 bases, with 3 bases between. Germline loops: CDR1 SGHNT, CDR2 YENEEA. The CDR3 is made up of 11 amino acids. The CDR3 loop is CASSLMYEQYF. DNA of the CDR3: TGTGCCAGCAGCTTAATGTACGAGCAGTACTTC.

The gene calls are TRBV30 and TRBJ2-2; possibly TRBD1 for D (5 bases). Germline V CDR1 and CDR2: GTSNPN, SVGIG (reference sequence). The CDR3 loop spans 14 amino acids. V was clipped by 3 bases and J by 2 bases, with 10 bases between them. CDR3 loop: CAWSPQGNTGELFF. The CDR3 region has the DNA TGTGCCTGGAGCCCCCAGGGTAACACCGGGGAGCTGTTTTTT.

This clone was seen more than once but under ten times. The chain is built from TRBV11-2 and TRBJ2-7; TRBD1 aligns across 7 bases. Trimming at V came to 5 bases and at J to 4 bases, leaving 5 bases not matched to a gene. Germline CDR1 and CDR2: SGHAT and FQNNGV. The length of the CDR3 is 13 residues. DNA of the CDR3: TGTGCCAGCAGCGACCGGACAGGATACGAGCAGTACTTC. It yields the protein CASSDRTGYEQYF.

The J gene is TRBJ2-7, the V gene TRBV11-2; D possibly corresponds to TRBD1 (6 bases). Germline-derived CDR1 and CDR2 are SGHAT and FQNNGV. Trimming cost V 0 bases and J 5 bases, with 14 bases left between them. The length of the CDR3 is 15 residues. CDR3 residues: CASSLDWQGYHEQYF. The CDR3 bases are TGTGCCAGCAGCTTAGATTGGCAGGGGTACCACGAGCAGTACTTC.

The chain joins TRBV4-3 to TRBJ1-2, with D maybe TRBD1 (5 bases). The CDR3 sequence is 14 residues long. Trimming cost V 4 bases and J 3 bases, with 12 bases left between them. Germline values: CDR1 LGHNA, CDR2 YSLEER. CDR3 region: CASSPFPGHYGYTF. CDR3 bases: TGCGCCAGCAGCCCTTTCCCAGGGCACTATGGCTACACCTTC.

The CDR3 spells CASSLALAGSRETQYF. CDR3 coding DNA: TGTGCCAGCAGCTTAGCGCTAGCCGGGAGTCGGGAGACCCAGTACTTC. The chain carries TRBV7-6 and TRBJ2-5, with a weak D call TRBD2 (6 bases). Trimming cost V 0 bases and J 5 bases, with 16 bases left between them. Germline V gene sequence: CDR1 SGHVS, CDR2 FNYEAQ. The CDR3 runs 16 residues.

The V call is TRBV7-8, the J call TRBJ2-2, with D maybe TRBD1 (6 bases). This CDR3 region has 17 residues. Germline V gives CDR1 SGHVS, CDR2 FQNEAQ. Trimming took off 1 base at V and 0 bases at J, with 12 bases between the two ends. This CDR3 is CASSLVWGQANTGELFF. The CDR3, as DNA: TGTGCCAGCAGCTTAGTCTGGGGGCAGGCGAACACCGGGGAGCTGTTTTTT.

CDR3 DNA: TGTGCCAGCAGCGCCTCCGGGACTGGCTCCTACAATGAGCAGTTCTTC. It translates to CASSASGTGSYNEQFF. The chain combines TRBV2 with TRBJ2-1; a possible D gene is TRBD2 (6 bases). V was trimmed by 6 bases and J by 0 bases, leaving 15 bases between them. CDR3 length equals 16 residues. CDR1 is SNHLY and CDR2 is FYNNEI in the germline V gene.

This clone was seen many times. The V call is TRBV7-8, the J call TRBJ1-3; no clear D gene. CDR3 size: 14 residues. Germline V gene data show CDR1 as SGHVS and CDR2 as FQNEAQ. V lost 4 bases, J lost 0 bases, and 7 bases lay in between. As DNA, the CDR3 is TGTGCCAGCAGCTCAAGAGGCTCTGGAAACACCATATATTTT. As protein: CASSSRGSGNTIYF.

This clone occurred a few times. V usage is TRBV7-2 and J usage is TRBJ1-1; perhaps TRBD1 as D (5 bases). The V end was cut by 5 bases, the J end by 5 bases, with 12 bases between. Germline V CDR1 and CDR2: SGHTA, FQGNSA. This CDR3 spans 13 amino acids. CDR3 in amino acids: CASSPGGGTEAFF. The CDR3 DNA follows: TGTGCCAGCAGCCCGGGGGGTGGAACTGAAGCTTTCTTT.

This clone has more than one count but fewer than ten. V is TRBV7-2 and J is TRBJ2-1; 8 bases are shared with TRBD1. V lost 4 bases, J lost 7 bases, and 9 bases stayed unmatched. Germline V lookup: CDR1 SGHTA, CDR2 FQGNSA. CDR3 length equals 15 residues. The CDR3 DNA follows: TGTGCCAGCAGCTGGTCAGGGGGCAAATCGAATGAGCAGTTCTTC. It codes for CASSWSGGKSNEQFF.

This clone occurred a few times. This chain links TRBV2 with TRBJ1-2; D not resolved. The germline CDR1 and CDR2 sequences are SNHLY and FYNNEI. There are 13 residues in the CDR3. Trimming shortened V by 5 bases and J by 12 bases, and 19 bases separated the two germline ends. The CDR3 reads CASSLIQGQENTF. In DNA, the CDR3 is TGTGCCAGCAGTCTAATCCAAGGGCAGGAAAACACCTTC.

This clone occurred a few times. The CDR3 loop reads CAWSVRQGADKQYF. The CDR3 DNA reads TGTGCCTGGAGTGTACGGCAAGGGGCCGATAAGCAGTACTTC. The rearrangement uses TRBV30 and TRBJ2-7, with a weak D call TRBD1 (5 bases). The length of the CDR3 is 14 residues. The germline V and J ends were trimmed by 0 bases and 8 bases, with 17 bases remaining between them. CDR1 and CDR2 from the germline V gene are GTSNPN and SVGIG (reference sequence).

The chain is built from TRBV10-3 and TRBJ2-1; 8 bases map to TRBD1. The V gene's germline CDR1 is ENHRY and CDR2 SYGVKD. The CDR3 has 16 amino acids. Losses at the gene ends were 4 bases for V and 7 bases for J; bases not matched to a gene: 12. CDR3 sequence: CAISGPDRGPTNEQFF. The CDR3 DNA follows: TGTGCCATCAGTGGTCCCGACAGGGGCCCGACTAATGAGCAGTTCTTC.

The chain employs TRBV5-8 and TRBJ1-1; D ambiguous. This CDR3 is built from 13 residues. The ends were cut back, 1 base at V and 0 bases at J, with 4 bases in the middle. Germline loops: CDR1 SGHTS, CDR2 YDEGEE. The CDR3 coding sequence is TGTGCCAGCAGCTTGCCGCTGAACACTGAAGCTTTCTTT. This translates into CASSLPLNTEAFF.

The CDR3 DNA sequence: TGTGCCACCAGCAGTAGGACTAGCTCCTATCAGACCCAGTACTTC. It specifies CATSSRTSSYQTQYF. The chain uses TRBV15 and TRBJ2-5; TRBD2 agrees at 8 bases. Per germline, CDR1 LNHNV and CDR2 YYDKDF (reference sequence). CDR3 length: 15 amino acids. J lost 6 bases, V lost 3 bases, and 9 bases had no gene match.

Here the CDR3 DNA reads TGTGCCATCAGTGCCGCGACAGGGGGCCCTACGCCTCATGGCTACACCTTC. Encoded protein: CAISAATGGPTPHGYTF. The chain has TRBV10-3 and TRBJ1-2; 10 bases fit TRBD1. The CDR3 is 17 amino acids. From germline, CDR1 is ENHRY and CDR2 SYGVKD. After removal of 4 bases from V and 6 bases from J, the junction contained 14 bases not matched to a gene.

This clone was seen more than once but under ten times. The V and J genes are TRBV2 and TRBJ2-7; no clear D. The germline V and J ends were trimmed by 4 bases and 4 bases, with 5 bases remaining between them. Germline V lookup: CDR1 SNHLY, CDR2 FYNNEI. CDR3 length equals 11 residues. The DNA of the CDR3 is TGTGCCAGCAGTGTGGGATACGAGCAGTACTTC. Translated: CASSVGYEQYF.

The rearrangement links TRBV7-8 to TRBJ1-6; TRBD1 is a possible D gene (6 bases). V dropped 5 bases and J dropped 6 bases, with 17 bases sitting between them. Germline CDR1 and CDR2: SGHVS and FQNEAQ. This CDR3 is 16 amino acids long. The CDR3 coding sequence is TGTGCCAGCAGCCCTCAAGGGGGGACGGGTAATTCACCCCTCCACTTT. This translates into CASSPQGGTGNSPLHF.

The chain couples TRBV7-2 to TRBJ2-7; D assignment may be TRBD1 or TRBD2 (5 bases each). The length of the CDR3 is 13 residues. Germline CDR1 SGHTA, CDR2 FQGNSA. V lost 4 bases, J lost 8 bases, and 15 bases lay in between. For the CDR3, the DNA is TGTGCCAGCAGCTCTCGGGGCAGGGATAAGCAGTACTTC. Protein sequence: CASSSRGRDKQYF.

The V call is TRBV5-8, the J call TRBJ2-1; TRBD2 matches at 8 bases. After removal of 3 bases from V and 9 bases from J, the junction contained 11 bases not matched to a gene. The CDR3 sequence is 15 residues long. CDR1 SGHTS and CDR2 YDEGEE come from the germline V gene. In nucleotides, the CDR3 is TGTGCCAGCAGCTATGTACCGGGACTAGTAATTGAGCAGTTCTTC. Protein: CASSYVPGLVIEQFF.